Presented here are 15 T cell receptor beta chains from one specimen sequenced in a study of CD8+CD57+ T cells in acquired aplastic anemia (dated by TCRdb to the late 2010s). TCRdb lists the instrument as Illumina HiSeq 2000. Profiling of TCR beta VDJ combinations and CDR3 sequences used genomic DNA as the template. TCRdb passed the public sequencing reads through fastp at Q25 and MiXCR, retaining productive beta sequences. Under each unique CDR3 protein, matching rows form one entry showing the most common genes and DNA. This sample gives a few hundred thousand distinct CDR3 sequences in total; about two thirds of them show up just once. Around 4% of the sample rests with the top ten. The source material was sorted CD4+, CD8+, or CD8+CD57+ T cells (not recorded which) from PBMCs. Receptors were obtained from a human donor in good health, serving as a control.

This chain uses TRBV7-8 with TRBJ2-5, with D perhaps matching TRBD1 or TRBD2 (5 bases each). The end of the DNA is better explained by TRBJ2-1, so the J call may be wrong. Germline CDR1 and CDR2: SGHVS and FQNEAQ. The CDR3 runs to 14 residues. Here the CDR3 reads CASSQTRGGENQFF. CDR3 DNA sequence: TGTGCCAGCAGCCAGACACGGGGCGGCGAGAACCAGTTCTTC.

The chain combines TRBV12-3 or TRBV12-4 with TRBJ1-4; no clear D gene. V lost 5 bases, J lost 1 base, and 11 bases lay in between. This CDR3 is built from 15 residues. The CDR3 coding sequence is TGTGCCAGCAGTCTGTGGGGTGGAACTAATGAAAAACTGTTTTTT. Its translation: CASSLWGGTNEKLFF.

This clonotype was observed many times. This rearrangement joins TRBV6-5 to TRBJ2-1; no clear D. The CDR3 spans 14 residues. CDR1 and CDR2 (germline): MNHEY, SVGAGI. The V gene lost 5 bases and the J gene lost 1 base, with 9 bases spanning the gap. The CDR3 spells CASSTGRSYNEQFF. As DNA, the CDR3 is TGTGCCAGCAGTACGGGTAGGTCCTACAATGAGCAGTTCTTC.

For this clonotype: Being one base from a much bigger clone, this may be a read error. The V gene is TRBV6-1, the J gene TRBJ2-1; D is undetermined. This CDR3 is built from 14 residues. Trimming pared 3 bases from V and 8 bases from J, leaving 14 bases between. The V gene's germline CDR1 is MNHNS and CDR2 SASEGT. The CDR3 reads CASSDTVIGDEQFF. CDR3 nucleotides: TGTGCCAGCAGTGATACGGTTATTGGGGATGAGCAGTTCTTC.

The chain has TRBV20-1 and TRBJ1-4, with D uncertain. The CDR3 runs to 13 residues. From germline, CDR1 is DFQATT and CDR2 SNEGSKA (reference sequence). The V gene lost 6 bases and the J gene lost 0 bases, with 8 bases spanning the gap. The CDR3 DNA sequence: TGCAGTGCCAGCGGGGCAACTAATGAAAAACTGTTTTTT. Translating gives CSASGATNEKLFF.

The chain employs TRBV2 and TRBJ1-6; D uncertain. This CDR3 is built from 14 residues. V shed 4 bases and J shed 8 bases, with 12 bases lying between them. Germline V gene lookup returns CDR1 SNHLY and CDR2 FYNNEI. The CDR3, as DNA: TGTGCCAGCAGTGGTGGGAAGAAGGATTCACCCCTCCACTTT. Residues: CASSGGKKDSPLHF.

As regards this clonotype: The conserved phenylalanine or tryptophan normally closing the CDR3 is absent here, so this likely arose from a read error. The chain carries TRBV9 and TRBJ2-7, with D uncertain. V lost 6 bases and J lost 5, with 9 bases in between. The V gene's germline CDR1 is SGDLS and CDR2 YYNGEE. The CDR3 is 11 residues long. The CDR3 loop is CASKPYNEQYL. The CDR3 region has the DNA TGTGCCAGCAAACCTTACAACGAGCAGTACCTC.

This clonotype was detected a few times. The chain links TRBV24-1 to TRBJ2-7, with 8 bases fitting TRBD2. The CDR3 is made up of 15 amino acids. Germline V gene sequence: CDR1 KGHDR, CDR2 SFDVKD. V shed 3 bases, J shed 0 bases, and the junction held 3 bases outside the gene matches. CDR3 DNA sequence: TGTGCCACCAGTGATCGGACTAGCAGCTCCTACGAGCAGTACTTC. Protein: CATSDRTSSSYEQYF.

This rearrangement joins TRBV29-1 to TRBJ1-1, with a possible D match to TRBD1 (6 bases). V was trimmed by 7 bases and J by 1 base, leaving 10 bases between them. The CDR3 is 12 residues long. CDR1 SQVTM and CDR2 ANQGSEA come from the germline V gene. CDR3 in amino acids: CSGGQTNTEAFF. The CDR3, as DNA: TGCAGCGGCGGACAGACGAACACTGAAGCTTTCTTT.

This clonotype was recorded at least ten times. V usage is TRBV20-1 and J usage is TRBJ2-3; TRBD2 matches 7 bases. Germline loops: CDR1 DFQATT, CDR2 SNEGSKA (reference sequence). The CDR3 is 13 residues long. CDR3 in DNA: TGCATTTCGGGGCGGGGGAGCACAGATACGCAGTATTTT. Its translation: CISGRGSTDTQYF.

V gene TRBV7-9 combines with J gene TRBJ2-7, with 7 bases lining up with TRBD2. Unmatched junction bases numbered 12, after V lost 6 bases and J lost 1 base. The length of the CDR3 is 16 residues. Germline V lookup: CDR1 SEHNR, CDR2 FQNEAQ (reference sequence). The CDR3 reads CASSPSGLAGSYEQYF. In DNA form, the CDR3 reads TGTGCCAGCAGTCCGTCCGGGTTAGCGGGTTCCTACGAGCAGTACTTC.

Turning to this clonotype: No conserved phenylalanine or tryptophan ends this CDR3, so it is likely a read error. The DNA is omitted, as the CDR3 cannot be located on it reliably, and the CDR3 follows TCRdb's listing. This chain links TRBV7-7 with TRBJ1-5; TRBD1, the D gene given by the table, was not confirmed from the DNA. The CDR3 spans 14 residues, counting both ends. Germline V gene lookup returns CDR1 SSHAT and CDR2 FNYEAQ (reference sequence). The CDR3 loop reads CASSPPGAGNEQYL.

This clonotype was counted many times. The V and J genes are TRBV20-1 and TRBJ2-1, with a possible D match to TRBD2 (5 bases). CDR1 and CDR2 from the germline V gene are DFQATT and SNEGSKA (reference sequence). The CDR3 has 14 residues. V lost 7 bases to trimming and J lost 7 bases, with 20 bases between them. CDR3 sequence (DNA): TGCAGTGTCAGGAGTCCAGGAGGTCATAATGAGCAGTTCTTC. This translates into CSVRSPGGHNEQFF.

The chain carries TRBV19 and TRBJ2-7; D gene ambiguous. With 3 bases removed from V and 1 base from J, the gap between germline ends came to 19 bases. Germline CDR1 reads LNHDA; CDR2 reads SQIVND (reference sequence). The CDR3 totals 17 residues. The CDR3 here is CASSINQYNDQSYEQYF. The CDR3 DNA reads as TGTGCCAGTAGTATCAACCAATACAATGACCAGTCCTACGAGCAGTACTTC.

This chain connects TRBV6-6 to TRBJ1-2; TRBD1 matches 9 bases. This CDR3 has 13 amino acids. CDR1 and CDR2 (germline): MNHNY, SVGAGI (reference sequence). The J segment lost 7 bases and the V segment lost 10 bases, leaving 10 bases of the junction unmatched. The CDR3 DNA is TGTGCCAAGATCCTACAGGGGGCAGGTGGCTACACCTTC. This translates into CAKILQGAGGYTF.